The 24 T cell receptor beta chains listed next were all sequenced from one sample in a study of blood T cell repertoires in COVID-19. Sequencing used immunoSEQ multiplex PCR; TCRdb keeps in-frame clones, though not all of them. The repertoire holds roughly 120,000 clones, with roughly 90% as singletons. Sequenced material: peripheral blood. Receptors originate from a man aged 55 to 70 with COVID-19, enrolled during active disease.

The chain recombines TRBV15 with TRBJ2-7; TRBD2 might be the D (5 bases). The V gene lost 0 bases and the J gene lost 5 bases, with 8 bases spanning the gap. Germline loops: CDR1 LNHNV, CDR2 YYDKDF (reference sequence). The CDR3 length is 13 residues. CDR3 DNA: TGTGCCACCAGCAGAGATCGGGGAAACGAGCAGTACTTC. Its translation is CATSRDRGNEQYF.

This clone was observed once. The V and J genes are TRBV5-1 and TRBJ1-3, with D possibly matching TRBD1 (6 bases). The germline gives CDR1 SGHRS, CDR2 YFSETQ. V dropped 4 bases and J dropped 4 bases, with 12 bases sitting between them. The CDR3 has 14 residues. The CDR3 loop is CASSLGDKGNTIYF. In DNA form, the CDR3 reads TGCGCCAGCAGCCTCGGGGACAAAGGAAACACCATATATTTT.

The gene calls are TRBV6-2 or TRBV6-3 and TRBJ2-3; a possible D gene is TRBD2 (6 bases). CDR1 is MNHEY, CDR2 SVGEGT, per germline. The V end was cut by 5 bases, the J end by 6 bases, with 9 bases between. The CDR3 runs to 12 residues. CDR3 region: CASSAGSDTQYF. The CDR3 bases are TGTGCCAGCAGTGCGGGGTCCGATACGCAGTATTTT.

The rearrangement uses TRBV23-1 and TRBJ1-1; D remains unclear. TRBV23-1 is an ORF; its function is uncertain. Deletions cut 0 bases from V and 1 base from J, with 12 bases between. CDR3 length: 16 residues. The CDR3 protein is CASSQSYSLENTEAFF. The CDR3 region has the DNA TGCGCCAGCAGTCAATCTTACAGTCTGGAGAACACTGAAGCTTTCTTT.

This clone occurred once. As DNA, the CDR3 is TGTGCCAGCAGCGCGACAGGGGACCCCAATCAGCCCCAGCATTTT. Translating gives CASSATGDPNQPQHF. This rearrangement joins TRBV9 to TRBJ1-5, with 8 bases that match TRBD1. The V gene's germline CDR1 is SGDLS and CDR2 YYNGEE. This CDR3 region has 15 residues. The J segment lost 3 bases and the V segment lost 3 bases, leaving 5 bases of the junction unmatched.

The V and J genes are TRBV24-1 and TRBJ2-7, with D possibly TRBD1 on 5 matching bases. CDR1 and CDR2 (germline): KGHDR, SFDVKD. The length of the CDR3 is 15 residues. The V end was cut by 3 bases, the J end by 4 bases, with 15 bases between. CDR3 residues: CATSDGAFGAYEQYF. In DNA, the CDR3 is TGTGCCACCAGTGATGGGGCTTTTGGTGCTTACGAGCAGTACTTC.

The genes are TRBV3-1 (or the pseudogene TRBV3-2) and TRBJ2-3, with TRBD2 matching over 7 bases. Trimming removed 4 bases from V and 1 base from J; junction bases left unmatched: 5. This CDR3 has 15 residues. Germline CDR1 is LGHDT and CDR2 is YNNKEL (reference sequence). The CDR3 region has the DNA TGTGCCAGCAGCCCCAGGGCGGGAGGCACAGATACGCAGTATTTT. Translation gives CASSPRAGGTDTQYF.

This clone was seen more than once but under ten times. The chain employs TRBV9 and TRBJ2-7; 9 bases fit TRBD1. CDR3 size: 14 residues. Germline V gene data show CDR1 as SGDLS and CDR2 as YYNGEE. The V segment lost 4 bases and the J segment 6 bases; nucleotides outside the gene matches: 8. The CDR3 spells CASSNRDRAPEQYF. The CDR3 DNA reads as TGTGCCAGCAGCAACCGGGACAGGGCCCCCGAGCAGTACTTC.

This clone was counted once. The J gene is TRBJ1-3, the V gene TRBV3-1 (or the pseudogene TRBV3-2), with D possibly being TRBD1 (6 bases). The CDR3 contains 17 residues. Trimming shortened V by 5 bases and J by 4 bases, and 21 bases separated the two germline ends. The germline CDR1 and CDR2 sequences are LGHDT and YNNKEL (reference sequence). CDR3: CASSRMVGAGEGNTIYF. CDR3 DNA sequence: TGTGCCAGCAGCAGAATGGTGGGGGCAGGCGAAGGAAACACCATATATTTT.

The rearrangement joins TRBV9 to TRBJ2-3, with D uncertain. Germline values: CDR1 SGDLS, CDR2 YYNGEE. The length of the CDR3 is 14 residues. Trimming pared 2 bases from V and 5 bases from J, leaving 12 bases between. CDR3 in amino acids: CASSVAGLRDTQYF. The CDR3 DNA reads TGTGCCAGCAGCGTCGCAGGATTAAGAGATACGCAGTATTTT.

This clone showed up just a few times. This chain links TRBV24-1 with TRBJ2-7; 9 nucleotides align to TRBD1. The V gene end was trimmed by 4 bases and the J gene end by 3 bases; junction bases not matched to a gene: 3. The CDR3 spans 14 residues. Germline CDR1 is KGHDR and CDR2 is SFDVKD. DNA for the CDR3: TGTGCCACCAGTGACCCGGGACAGGGCTACGAGCAGTACTTC. It yields the protein CATSDPGQGYEQYF.

V is TRBV20-1 and J is TRBJ1-2, with D possibly being TRBD1 (6 bases). Trimming took off 6 bases at V and 9 bases at J, with 14 bases between the two ends. The CDR3 covers 11 residues. Germline V gene lookup returns CDR1 DFQATT and CDR2 SNEGSKA (reference sequence). CDR3 coding DNA: TGCAGTGCCAAGGACAGTTCCCGCTACACCTTC. Amino acid sequence: CSAKDSSRYTF.

This chain links TRBV7-2 with TRBJ2-7; 9 nucleotides agree with TRBD1. J lost 4 bases, V lost 4 bases, and 8 bases had no gene match. CDR3 size: 15 residues. Per germline, CDR1 SGHTA and CDR2 FQGNSA. CDR3 sequence reads: CASSSPDRGVYEQYF. As DNA, the CDR3 is TGTGCCAGCAGCTCCCCGGACAGGGGAGTATACGAGCAGTACTTC.

V gene TRBV11-1 combines with J gene TRBJ2-7; D may be TRBD1 (6 bases). The germline V gene encodes CDR1 SGHAT and CDR2 FQDESV (reference sequence). CDR3 length: 15 residues. V dropped 2 bases and J dropped 2 bases, with 13 bases sitting between them. The CDR3 loop reads CASSLLGQLTYEQYF. The CDR3 nucleotides read TGTGCCAGCAGCTTACTCGGACAGCTAACCTACGAGCAGTACTTC.

The J gene is TRBJ1-6, the V gene TRBV18; TRBD1 might be the D (5 bases). The V and J ends lost 3 bases and 5 bases respectively, with 17 bases between them. The CDR3 loop spans 17 amino acids. Germline CDR1 and CDR2: KGHSH and LQKENI. The CDR3 nucleotides read TGTGCCAGCTCACCTTTGGCGCGGACACGAAATAATTCACCCCTCCACTTT. This encodes CASSPLARTRNNSPLHF. The whole variable domain, remainder taken from reference TRBV18 and TRBJ1-6, is NAGVMQNPRHLVRRRGQEARLRCSPMKGHSHVYWYRQLPEEGLKFMVYLQKENIIDESGMPKERFSAEFPKEGPSILRIQQVVRGDSAAYFCASSPLARTRNNSPLHFGNGTRLTVT.

The chain joins TRBV19 to TRBJ2-6; a weak D match, TRBD1 (5 bases). The CDR3 extends over 16 amino acids. The V gene lost 6 bases and the J gene lost 2 bases, with 14 bases spanning the gap. Germline assignment: CDR1 LNHDA and CDR2 SQIVND (reference sequence). The CDR3 DNA reads TGTGCCAGTAGCCTTCCAAGGGGTACTGGGGCCAACGTCCTGACTTTC. It yields the protein CASSLPRGTGANVLTF. The full variable domain, in which reference TRBV19 and TRBJ2-6 provide the parts outside the CDR3, is DGGITQSPKYLFRKEGQNVTLSCEQNLNHDAMYWYRQDPGQGLRLIYYSQIVNDFQKGDIAEGYSVSREKKESFPLTVTSAQKNPTAFYLCASSLPRGTGANVLTFGAGSRLTVL.

V gene TRBV30 combines with J gene TRBJ1-1, with 9 nucleotides matching TRBD1. Trimming removed 2 bases from V and 4 bases from J; junction bases left unmatched: 8. CDR3 size: 15 residues. Germline V CDR1 and CDR2: GTSNPN, SVGIG (reference sequence). The CDR3 DNA reads TGTGCCTGGAGTAGGGGACAGGGAAGATTCACTGAAGCTTTCTTT. Protein product: CAWSRGQGRFTEAFF.

J is TRBJ1-2 and V is TRBV13, with D perhaps TRBD1 (5 bases). Germline V gene sequence: CDR1 PRHDT, CDR2 FYEKMQ (reference sequence). V gave up 4 bases and J gave up 1 base, with 16 bases separating them. CDR3 length: 16 residues. In DNA form, the CDR3 reads TGTGCCAGCAGCTCCCCGCCCGGGGGAGTTAACTATGGCTACACCTTC. Translation gives CASSSPPGGVNYGYTF.

The V call is TRBV6-5, the J call TRBJ2-1; 9 positions match TRBD2. The CDR3 has 13 amino acids. Germline V gives CDR1 MNHEY, CDR2 SVGAGI. Losses at the gene ends were 6 bases for V and 8 bases for J; bases not matched to a gene: 5. CDR3 nucleotide sequence: TGTGCCAGCAGAAAGACTAGCGGCGATGAGCAGTTCTTC. It translates to CASRKTSGDEQFF.

For the CDR3, the DNA is TGTGCCAGCAGTACAGGGGTGGACTATGGCTACACCTTC. Translated, it gives CASSTGVDYGYTF. The chain couples TRBV6-5 to TRBJ1-2, with TRBD1 matching 7 bases. The CDR3 is 13 residues long. V gave up 5 bases and J gave up 3 bases; unmatched junction bases: 3. Germline CDR1 and CDR2: MNHEY and SVGAGI.

The chain links TRBV15 to TRBJ1-1; 8 bases are a match to TRBD1. Germline lookup yields CDR1 LNHNV and CDR2 YYDKDF (reference sequence). V shed 1 base and J 5 bases; nucleotides not matched to a gene: 6. This CDR3 region has 15 residues. CDR3: CATSRAGGEGTEAFF. CDR3 in DNA: TGTGCCACCAGCAGAGCAGGGGGCGAAGGGACTGAAGCTTTCTTT. Variable domain in full (rest from reference TRBV15 and TRBJ1-1): DAMVIQNPRYQVTQFGKPVTLSCSQTLNHNVMYWYQQKSSQAPKLLFHYYDKDFNNEADTPDNFQSRRPNTSFCFLDIRSPGLGDTAMYLCATSRAGGEGTEAFFGQGTRLTVV.

The V and J genes are TRBV4-1 and TRBJ1-5; perhaps TRBD1 as D (5 bases). V was clipped by 4 bases and J by 6 bases, with 10 bases between them. Germline V gene data show CDR1 as MGHRA and CDR2 as YSYEKL. There are 13 residues in the CDR3. The CDR3, as DNA: TGCGCCAGCAGCCCAGGGCTATTTCAGCCCCAGCATTTT. Its translation is CASSPGLFQPQHF.

As to this clone: Compared with germline, one end of the junction differs, possibly owing to a read error. V usage is TRBV29-1 and J usage is TRBJ1-3; D perhaps matches TRBD1 (5 bases). Germline CDR1 SQVTM, CDR2 ANQGSEA. CDR3 length: 12 residues. CDR3 sequence reads: CSVFEGSGGFGF. In DNA form, the CDR3 reads TGCAGCGTGTTTGAGGGTTCGGGGGGATTCGGTTTT.

This chain joins TRBV6-5 and TRBJ2-2; TRBD1 agrees at 10 bases. V lost 7 bases to trimming and J lost 3 bases; unmatched junction nucleotides: 5. Germline assignment: CDR1 MNHEY and CDR2 SVGAGI. This CDR3 is built from 15 residues. The CDR3 DNA is TGTGCCAGCAAGTGGGGGACAGGGGACACCGGGGAGCTGTTTTTT. This codes for CASKWGTGDTGELFF.